A single T cell receptor (beta chain) is shown here with its context. The sample belongs to a study of blood T cell repertoires in COVID-19. Study context: COVID-19 samples collected from the United States, Italy and Spain covered acute and convalescent phases.

Original processing methods: From reference gene primer amplification, estimates of nucleated cell counts were derived. Data came from immunoSEQ multiplex PCR; TCRdb stores just in-frame clones and leaves some out. V, J and clone size are those of that table, while D and trimming were read from the DNA. The data show roughly 250,000 clones, more than 85% seen once. The specimen sequenced was PBMCs or T cells enriched from blood (not recorded which). The origin of this receptor is a woman aged 45-59 years who had recovered from COVID-19.

DNA of the CDR3: TGTGCCAGCAGCTCCTTGGGGGCGAACACTGAAGCTTTCTTT. Amino acids: CASSSLGANTEAFF. V gene TRBV11-2 combines with J gene TRBJ1-1, with D perhaps matching TRBD1 (6 bases). Germline assignment: CDR1 SGHAT and CDR2 FQNNGV. The germline V and J ends were trimmed by 4 bases and 1 base, with 10 bases remaining between them. The CDR3 runs 14 residues. Full variable domain (missing parts from reference TRBV11-2 and TRBJ1-1): EAGVAQSPRYKIIEKRQSVAFWCNPISGHATLYWYQQILGQGPKLLIQFQNNGVVDDSQLPKDRFSAERLKGVDSTLKIQPAKLEDSAVYLCASSSLGANTEAFFGQGTRLTVV.